This section outlines one T cell receptor (beta chain) sequence together with its context. Its antigen is as yet unknown. This sample is part of a study of beta chain features in type 1 diabetes. Findings and limits, study-wide: Among patients with Type 1 diabetes, TCRB CDR3s were moderately but significantly shorter in every one of the four CD4+ subsets.

V lost 7 bases, J lost 6 bases, and 10 bases lay in between. The CDR3 length is 12 residues. Germline lookup yields CDR1 MDHEN and CDR2 SYDVKM. Expressed TCRB transcripts were sequenced because the entire RNA isolate underwent reverse transcription. Some clones are missing from TCRdb's copy, which holds only in-frame ones; the method was immunoSEQ multiplex PCR. In the table there are roughly 340,000 clones, approximately 12% of which are singletons. This chain uses TRBV28 with TRBJ2-1, with D unclear. The receptor was derived from a woman younger than 35 with type 1 diabetes. The sample comprised naive CD4+ T cells from blood. The CDR3 loop is CASTFFGNEQFF. In DNA, the CDR3 is TGTGCCAGCACCTTTTTCGGCAATGAGCAGTTCTTC.